This entry lists 20 T cell receptor beta chains sequenced from one sample in a study of shared clonotypes between healthy human individuals. TCRdb keeps only in-frame clones here, not all; method: immunoSEQ multiplex PCR. The repertoire holds 1.4 million to 1.5 million clones, with about 96% as singletons. Material for sequencing was naive CD4+ T cells sorted from blood. Sample subset: CD45RA+ positively selected. These receptors all come from a man under 40 in good health.

The CDR3 DNA reads as TGTGCCAGCAGCTTCGCCGGGTTGAACACTGAAGCTTTCTTT. This gives the protein CASSFAGLNTEAFF. This sequence joins TRBV7-9 and TRBJ1-1; D ambiguous. The CDR3 is 14 amino acids. V lost 3 bases and J 0 bases, leaving 8 bases between the germline ends. CDR1 is SEHNR, CDR2 FQNEAQ, per germline (reference sequence).

V gene TRBV4-2 combines with J gene TRBJ2-7; 7 bases are a match to TRBD2. CDR3 length: 17 amino acids. The trim removed 0 bases at V and 4 bases at J, leaving 12 bases unmatched. Germline-derived CDR1 and CDR2 are LGHNA and YNFKEQ. DNA of the CDR3: TGTGCCAGCAGCCAAGAACTGGGCAGGAGCGGGACTTACGAGCAGTACTTC. It is translated as CASSQELGRSGTYEQYF.

This rearrangement joins TRBV5-4 to TRBJ1-1; 7 bases are a match to TRBD1. Unmatched junction bases numbered 4, after V lost 4 bases and J lost 1 base. This CDR3 spans 14 amino acids. CDR1 and CDR2 (germline): SGHNT, YYREEE (reference sequence). The CDR3 loop is CASSLGTANTEAFF. The CDR3 bases are TGTGCCAGCAGCCTCGGGACAGCGAACACTGAAGCTTTCTTT. Using reference TRBV5-4 and TRBJ1-1 for the parts outside the CDR3, the full variable domain is ETGVTQSPTHLIKTRGQQVTLRCSSQSGHNTVSWYQQALGQGPQFIFQYYREEENGRGNFPPRFSGLQFPNYSSELNVNALELDDSALYLCASSLGTANTEAFFGQGTRLTVV.

J is TRBJ2-1 and V is TRBV29-1; 9 bases line up with TRBD1. This CDR3 contains 14 residues. With V trimmed by 7 bases and J by 9 bases, 13 bases remained unmatched. CDR1 SQVTM and CDR2 ANQGSEA come from the germline V gene. CDR3 bases: TGCAGCGCCACCGGGACAGGGCTGGGGTCTGAGCAGTTCTTC. Translation gives CSATGTGLGSEQFF.

This chain connects TRBV29-1 to TRBJ1-2; D possibly corresponds to TRBD1 (5 bases). V lost 4 bases and J 6 bases, leaving 12 bases between the germline ends. CDR3 length equals 12 residues. The germline gives CDR1 SQVTM, CDR2 ANQGSEA. The CDR3 DNA follows: TGCAGCGTTGTCGGGGGAAGCGATGGCTACACCTTC. It codes for CSVVGGSDGYTF.

This clone has a single count. The J gene is TRBJ1-5, the V gene TRBV5-8; 8 positions match TRBD1. Germline values: CDR1 SGHTS, CDR2 YDEGEE. The CDR3 runs to 14 residues. V lost 1 base to trimming and J lost 6 bases; unmatched junction nucleotides: 3. The CDR3 sequence: CASSLSGGVQPQHF. CDR3 sequence (DNA): TGTGCCAGCAGCTTGTCAGGGGGCGTTCAGCCCCAGCATTTT.

The chain uses TRBV12-2 and TRBJ1-2; TRBD1, as called in the table, went unchecked against the DNA. TRBV12-2 is described as a pseudogene. The CDR3 consists of 15 residues. CDR3 in DNA: TGTGCAAGTCGTTCCCCCGACAGGGATCCCTATGGCTACACCTTC. This codes for CASRSPDRDPYGYTF.

The rearrangement uses TRBV2 and TRBJ1-1; no reliable D call. Looked up from germline, CDR1 is SNHLY and CDR2 is FYNNEI. Trimming pared 0 bases from V and 1 base from J, leaving 15 bases between. The CDR3 sequence is 17 residues long. CDR3 nucleotides: TGTGCCAGCAGTGAAGCAAACAGCCGGCAGAGGAACACTGAAGCTTTCTTT. This gives the protein CASSEANSRQRNTEAFF.

The rearrangement uses TRBV7-6 and TRBJ1-4, with D unclear. The CDR3 has 13 residues. The germline CDR1 and CDR2 sequences are SGHVS and FNYEAQ. Trimming left V 5 bases short and J 6 bases short, with 10 bases between. The CDR3 sequence is CASSPLVDEKLFF. The DNA for the CDR3 is TGTGCCAGCAGCCCATTAGTCGATGAAAAACTGTTTTTT.

The V and J genes are TRBV7-8 and TRBJ2-3; D is unclear. Germline CDR1 reads SGHVS; CDR2 reads FQNEAQ. The length of the CDR3 is 15 residues. V was trimmed by 2 bases and J by 2 bases, leaving 11 bases between them. CDR3 sequence: CASSLLEWATDTQYF. As DNA, the CDR3 is TGTGCCAGCAGCTTATTGGAGTGGGCCACAGATACGCAGTATTTT.

The rearrangement links TRBV27 to TRBJ2-3; D is uncertain. The CDR3 loop spans 14 amino acids. Germline V gives CDR1 MNHEY, CDR2 SMNVEV (reference sequence). The germline V and J ends were trimmed by 5 bases and 6 bases, with 15 bases remaining between them. This chain's CDR3 is CASSPKLAPDTQYF. CDR3 DNA sequence: TGTGCCAGCAGTCCCAAATTGGCACCGGATACGCAGTATTTT.

J is TRBJ1-4 and V is TRBV2; TRBD1 matches at 7 bases. The CDR3 has 14 residues. Germline-derived CDR1 and CDR2 are SNHLY and FYNNEI. Trimming cost V 2 bases and J 5 bases; bases outside gene matches: 2. The CDR3 loop reads CASSERDRNEKLFF. CDR3 nucleotides: TGTGCCAGCAGTGAAAGGGACAGAAATGAAAAACTGTTTTTT.

This chain uses TRBV7-9 with TRBJ2-2, with TRBD1 identical over 9 bases. The CDR3 length is 14 residues. V was clipped by 6 bases and J by 5 bases; unmatched bases: 4. CDR1 SEHNR and CDR2 FQNEAQ come from the germline V gene (reference sequence). The CDR3, as DNA: TGTGCCAGCAGGGGGACAGGGAGGACCGGGGAGCTGTTTTTT. It is translated as CASRGTGRTGELFF.

The V call is TRBV19, the J call TRBJ2-1, with no clear D. Trimming removed 4 bases at V and 6 bases at J, with 7 bases between. From germline, CDR1 is LNHDA and CDR2 SQIVND (reference sequence). The CDR3 is made up of 12 amino acids. The CDR3 spells CASSNLINEQFF. The CDR3 bases are TGTGCCAGTAGTAACCTAATCAATGAGCAGTTCTTC.

The chain uses TRBV30 and TRBJ1-2; D not certain. V was pared by 0 bases and J by 4 bases, with 9 bases between. Germline loops: CDR1 GTSNPN, CDR2 SVGIG (reference sequence). The CDR3 is 13 residues long. In DNA, the CDR3 is TGTGCCTGGAGTGTATCCTCGGCCTATGGCTACACCTTC. This translates into CAWSVSSAYGYTF. The entire variable domain, with the rest obtained from reference TRBV30 and TRBJ1-2, is as follows: SQTIHQWPATLVQPVGSPLSLECTVEGTSNPNLYWYRQAAGRGLQLLFYSVGIGQISSEVPQNLSASRPQDRQFILSSKKLLLSDSGFYLCAWSVSSAYGYTFGSGTRLTVV.

The rearrangement joins TRBV11-2 to TRBJ2-7; no reliable D call. V lost 5 bases and J 6 bases, leaving 11 bases between the germline ends. CDR1 and CDR2 from the germline V gene are SGHAT and FQNNGV. CDR3 size: 12 residues. The DNA of the CDR3 is TGTGCCAGCAGCAAGGGTCCTCGCGAGCAGTACTTC. It encodes CASSKGPREQYF.

The chain has TRBV7-2 and TRBJ2-3; 11 bases are shared with TRBD2. From germline, CDR1 is SGHTA and CDR2 FQGNSA. V lost 5 bases and J lost 7; bases outside the gene matches: 11. The CDR3 loop spans 16 amino acids. CDR3 DNA: TGTGCCAGCAGCATCGGGACTAGCGGAACCGGATATACGCAGTATTTT. It yields the protein CASSIGTSGTGYTQYF.

The genes are TRBV19 and TRBJ1-2, with unresolved D. The ends were cut back, 5 bases at V and 8 bases at J, with 12 bases in the middle. The CDR3 sequence is 12 residues long. Germline V gives CDR1 LNHDA, CDR2 SQIVND (reference sequence). The CDR3 is CASSVDFLGYTF. The CDR3 nucleotides read TGTGCCAGTAGTGTTGACTTTCTGGGCTACACCTTC. Variable domain in full (rest from reference TRBV19 and TRBJ1-2): DGGITQSPKYLFRKEGQNVTLSCEQNLNHDAMYWYRQDPGQGLRLIYYSQIVNDFQKGDIAEGYSVSREKKESFPLTVTSAQKNPTAFYLCASSVDFLGYTFGSGTRLTVV.

The chain links TRBV29-1 to TRBJ2-5; D gene uncertain. The V end was cut by 7 bases, the J end by 2 bases, with 14 bases between. The CDR3 extends over 13 amino acids. Germline lookup yields CDR1 SQVTM and CDR2 ANQGSEA. The CDR3 spells CSASVVLQETQYF. CDR3 in DNA: TGCAGCGCCTCGGTTGTCCTGCAAGAGACCCAGTACTTC.

The chain carries TRBV5-1 and TRBJ2-7; D is uncertain. V was cut by 0 bases and J by 7 bases, with 11 bases left in between. Germline CDR1 SGHRS, CDR2 YFSETQ. This CDR3 spans 13 amino acids. The CDR3 DNA follows: TGCGCCAGCAGCTTGGGGCCTGAGGAGGAGCAGTACTTC. It specifies CASSLGPEEEQYF.